This is a list of T cell receptor beta chains from one sample in a study of CXCR3-negative and CXCR3-positive naive CD8 T cells. Reanalyzing the 5' RACE reads, TCRdb keeps one entry per CDR3 protein, without DNA. The specimen's table records some 130,000 distinct CDR3 sequences. The sequenced material came from naive CXCR3+ CD8+ T cells from blood. Receptor source: a human donor in good health. Some clones in this sample may be carry-over from other donors' samples. Both conserved end residues are part of each CDR3.

>TRBV29-1|TRBJ2-7
CSVVVNYEQYF
>TRBV13|TRBJ1-1
CASSLGSLSTEAFF
>TRBV7-3|TRBJ1-3
CASSFPRLDLPHRLGNTIYF
>TRBV10-3|TRBJ2-7
CAISEAPGQAYEQYF
>TRBV12-3/TRBV12-4|TRBJ1-1
CASSFAGFDTEAFF
>TRBV27|TRBJ2-7
CASSLLGGEQYF
>TRBV3-1|TRBJ1-2
CASSQYNIRQENGYTF
>TRBV2|TRBJ2-1
CASSGAGAYNEQFF
>TRBV7-9|TRBJ2-3
CASSPLVLDADTQYF
>TRBV3-1|TRBJ2-1
CASSQDRGASEQFF
>TRBV9|TRBJ1-1
CASSPGDRGVTEAFF
>TRBV4-3|TRBJ1-5
CASSQAALGQPQHF
>TRBV9|TRBJ1-1
CASSAEQGANTEAFF
>TRBV29-1|TRBJ2-7
CSVELADNSYEQYF
>TRBV7-9|TRBJ1-1
CASRQTGHTEAFF
>TRBV29-1|TRBJ2-2
CSVEVDGTGELFF
>TRBV29-1|TRBJ2-7
CSARDGPYEQYF
>TRBV6-2/TRBV6-3|TRBJ2-3
CASSYAAGVTDTQYF
>TRBV7-9|TRBJ2-5
CASSFLDRILQETQYF
>TRBV28|TRBJ1-2
CASSPGLSTGGYTF
>TRBV7-9|TRBJ1-1
CASSTLGAGGSEAFF
>TRBV10-3|TRBJ2-2
CAINLDRGGAGELFF
>TRBV6-2/TRBV6-3|TRBJ1-2
CASSYDSTGYYGYTF
>TRBV5-1|TRBJ2-7
CASSFESGGSYEQYF
>TRBV7-9|TRBJ2-7
CASSSSGSTGGFEQYF
>TRBV5-6|TRBJ2-5
CASSYGDGETQYF
>TRBV7-7|TRBJ2-5
CASSTGAETQYF
>TRBV7-3|TRBJ2-1
CASASGTTNEQFF
>TRBV2|TRBJ2-2
CASSRFAGADGELFF
>TRBV18|TRBJ1-1
CASSPTGPSTEAFF
>TRBV5-8|TRBJ2-5
CASSLLRGSQETQYF
>TRBV10-1|TRBJ2-3
CASSEYGATDTQYF
>TRBV5-1|TRBJ2-1
CASSSPDPLEQFF
>TRBV7-6|TRBJ2-1
CASSLYPSGGRSNEQFF
>TRBV29-1|TRBJ2-1
CSVVSRYNEQFF
>TRBV5-1|TRBJ1-1
CASSLGQGATEAFF
>TRBV29-1|TRBJ2-1
CSVEKDGNNEQFF
>TRBV5-1|TRBJ1-5
CASSLGQGPGQPQHF
>TRBV19|TRBJ1-2
CASSRRADYGYTF
>TRBV7-9|TRBJ2-2
CASSLIFLGQDTGELFF
>TRBV4-3|TRBJ2-2
CASSQDATANTGELFF
>TRBV12-3/TRBV12-4|TRBJ1-1
CASSGTGGIRNTEAFF
>TRBV29-1|TRBJ2-5
CSVTPVLQETQYF
>TRBV29-1|TRBJ1-2
CSVAWGDGYTF
>TRBV7-2|TRBJ1-3
CTSSLVVRGDGNTIYF
>TRBV29-1|TRBJ1-1
CSVAGTGYEGVMNTEAFF
>TRBV13|TRBJ2-7
CASSLASSGTYEQYF
>TRBV13|TRBJ2-7
CASSLILGVHEQYF